This TCR beta chain originates from a study of T cell responses to AZD1222 COVID-19 vaccine listed by TCRdb under 2021. In the study overall: A total of 230 to 250 trial participants underwent TCR sequencing, of whom under 220 had received two doses of AZD1222 and 26 had received two doses of the MenACWY control vaccine. Trial participants were enrolled into age subgroups of 18-55, 56-69 and 70-plus years, which contained around 140, 26 and 57 TCR-sequenced participants, respectively.

In regard to this clone: The specificity of this receptor is unknown. One base away there is no much larger clone; base qualities are not given.

What the authors observed across the whole study: The 56-69-year group was small, and its depth increase did not reach significance, likely because of low power. Because no day 14 peak-response samples were available, the repertoires could be characterized only after the peak T cell response. Conclusions about previously exposed vaccinees are limited, since just 5 to 7 AZD1222 recipients were seropositive for SARS-CoV-2 at baseline. Participants were mostly white British, with more females than males. The authors suggested clonal diversity may have been underestimated. Nearly half of unique spike-specific TCRs reportedly recognized epitopes outside regions mutated in the B.1.351 and B.1.1.7 variants. CD4 TCRs associated with the vaccine covered the entire spike protein, and the dominant responses were in regions 160-218 and 743-854. Spike-specific TCR breadth and depth rose significantly after two AZD1222 doses compared with day 0 and with MenACWY recipients.

The CDR3 regions of human TCRbeta chains were analyzed by immunosequencing. From the authors' description of their analysis: TCRs in the repertoires were compared against a reference library of SARS-CoV-2-specific TCRs that had been generated with the MIRA antigen-specificity platform. Breadth was defined as the fraction of unique TCRs that were SARS-CoV-2-associated. Depth was defined as the fraction of total T cells that were SARS-CoV-2-associated. Using the MIRA data, each spike-specific TCR was mapped to the spike region that the TCR reacts to and placed in a CD4 or CD8 class. Log10-transformed breadth and depth values were compared by one-way ANOVA with Sidak's multiple comparisons tests. In its TCRdb copy, this immuneACCESS table keeps in-frame sequences only and misses some clones. Where compared with another copy, unresolved V genes explain less than half of these, and the others have no known cause. V and J calls and clone size are those listed in that table; D and trimming were worked out from the DNA. The sample table records 150,000 to 200,000 clones; over 80% of these occur just once. In total, the top ten clones hold roughly 4% of the sample.

The time point label corresponds to: about 28 days (+/-7) after the second vaccine dose. In the paper's terms, the treatment or condition label means: meningococcal conjugate vaccine given as trial control. Vaccinee samples came from UK trials COV001 and COV002, including a single-blind randomized controlled phase 2/3 trial of AZD1222 (ChAdOx1 nCoV-19) in healthy adults. For TCRbeta chain sequencing, PBMC samples were collected from trial participants at day 0 and at day 28 after the second dose. CDR1 is given as SGHRS and CDR2 as YFSETQ, both from the germline V gene. V and J lose 0 bases and 5 bases, and a span of 11 bases separates them. Counted from cysteine to phenylalanine, this CDR3 has 14 amino acids. Only the CDR3 part of the read is kept: 42 bases, read in frame from the first base.

The sequence is built from TRBV5-1 and TRBJ1-2, with TRBD1 perhaps the D gene, on 6 matching bases. This clonotype was sampled from an adult who received the MenACWY meningococcal vaccine as a control. The specimen comprised peripheral blood, sampled 28 days after the second dose of the MenACWY control vaccine. The nucleotide sequence is TGCGCCAGCAGCTTGGGACAGGAAGGTTATGGCTACACCTTC. This is translated as CASSLGQEGYGYTF.